The 12 T cell receptor beta chains given below trace back to one sample, sequenced in a study of response to subunit inactivated influenza vaccine. MiXCR was run by TCRdb on the RT-PCR reads, yielding one entry per CDR3 protein. The sample has some 550,000 distinct CDR3 sequences; 20% to 25% are singletons. The same sample was also used in a study of T cells expressing NK-cell markers. That source reports: In generating TCR beta cDNA, 5'RACE template switching with UMIs was used.

Sequenced material: CD4+ T cells sorted from PBMCs, taken 12 days after vaccination. These receptors were obtained from a man between 50 and 59 years old who received an inactivated influenza vaccine.

The rearrangement joins TRBV12-3 or TRBV12-4 to TRBJ2-7; D gene uncertain. V lost 4 bases, J lost 6 bases, and 10 bases lay in between. CDR3 length equals 12 residues. CDR3 loop: CASSSAPREQYF. CDR3 DNA: TGTGCCAGCAGTTCGGCACCGCGCGAGCAGTACTTC.

This clonotype was recorded a few times. The chain has TRBV7-2 and TRBJ2-1; D is unclear. There are 15 residues in the CDR3. CDR1 and CDR2 from the germline V gene are SGHTA and FQGNSA. Trimming cost V 5 bases and J 0 bases, with 11 bases left between them. CDR3 bases: TGTGCCAGCAGCCGGAGCAGGAGCTCCTACAATGAGCAGTTCTTC. This sequence encodes CASSRSRSSYNEQFF.

The chain couples TRBV7-9 to TRBJ2-7; the D gene is possibly TRBD1 (6 bases). Trimming took 5 bases from V and 2 from J, leaving 19 bases between them. The CDR3 runs 16 residues. From germline, CDR1 is SEHNR and CDR2 FQNEAQ (reference sequence). CDR3: CASSPPLGQGAYEQYF. Written as DNA, the CDR3 is TGTGCCAGCAGCCCACCCCTGGGACAAGGAGCCTACGAGCAGTACTTC.

V gene TRBV5-1 combines with J gene TRBJ1-4; 8 nucleotides align to TRBD1. Germline CDR1 SGHRS, CDR2 YFSETQ. This CDR3 has 16 amino acids. V was pared by 2 bases and J by 8 bases, with 11 bases of the junction left unmatched. The DNA of the CDR3 is TGCGCCAGCAGCTTCGGGACAGGCCCTAGGGGCGAAAAACTGTTTTTT. Protein product: CASSFGTGPRGEKLFF. Using reference TRBV5-1 and TRBJ1-4 for the parts outside the CDR3, the full variable domain is KAGVTQTPRYLIKTRGQQVTLSCSPISGHRSVSWYQQTPGQGLQFLFEYFSETQRNKGNFPGRFSGRQFSNSRSEMNVSTLELGDSALYLCASSFGTGPRGEKLFFGSGTQLSVL.

A few counts support this clonotype. The chain is built from TRBV7-9 and TRBJ1-6; TRBD1 might be the D (5 bases). The CDR3 runs to 16 residues. Trimming took off 5 bases at V and 5 bases at J, with 16 bases between the two ends. Germline V gene sequence: CDR1 SEHNR, CDR2 FQNEAQ (reference sequence). The CDR3 protein is CASSPQGPGNNSPLHF. Here the CDR3 DNA reads TGTGCCAGCAGCCCTCAGGGCCCAGGGAATAATTCACCCCTCCACTTT. Using reference TRBV7-9 and TRBJ1-6 for the parts outside the CDR3, the full variable domain is DTGVSQNPRHKITKRGQNVTFRCDPISEHNRLYWYRQTLGQGPEFLTYFQNEAQLEKSRLLSDRFSAERPKGSFSTLEIQRTEQGDSAMYLCASSPQGPGNNSPLHFGNGTRLTVT.

The chain joins TRBV4-3 to TRBJ1-6, with unresolved D. The V and J ends lost 1 base and 6 bases respectively, with 13 bases between them. Per the germline V gene, CDR1 is LGHNA and CDR2 is YSLEER. This CDR3 has 16 residues. The CDR3 sequence is CASSQVIGRVNSPLHF. The CDR3 region has the DNA TGCGCCAGCAGCCAAGTTATCGGTAGGGTTAATTCACCCCTCCACTTT.

The gene calls are TRBV2 and TRBJ2-3; TRBD1 might be the D (5 bases). V lost 4 bases to trimming and J lost 4 bases, with 12 bases between them. The length of the CDR3 is 14 residues. Per the germline V gene, CDR1 is SNHLY and CDR2 is FYNNEI. The DNA of the CDR3 is TGTGCCAGCAGTGGGTCCAGGGTCGCAGATACGCAGTATTTT. It encodes CASSGSRVADTQYF.

This clonotype has only a few counts. The chain is built from TRBV25-1 and TRBJ2-1, with 7 bases aligning to TRBD2. The CDR3 runs to 18 residues. Unmatched junction bases numbered 14, after V lost 1 base and J lost 5 bases. The V gene's germline CDR1 is MGHDK and CDR2 SYGVNS. This CDR3 reads CASSEFPGGGKGDNEQFF. The CDR3, as DNA: TGTGCCAGCAGTGAATTTCCTGGCGGGGGAAAAGGGGACAATGAGCAGTTCTTC.

The CDR3 spells CASRAGTGGNSPLHF. In DNA form, the CDR3 reads TGTGCCAGCAGGGCCGGGACAGGGGGTAATTCACCCCTCCACTTT. This chain connects TRBV7-9 to TRBJ1-6, with TRBD1 matching over 11 bases. The germline CDR1 and CDR2 sequences are SEHNR and FQNEAQ (reference sequence). J was trimmed by 6 bases and V by 6 bases; bases with no gene match: 4. This CDR3 region has 15 residues.

This clonotype has a handful of counts. V is TRBV7-2 and J is TRBJ2-5; no clear D. CDR3 length: 15 residues. V was cut by 2 bases and J by 5 bases, with 15 bases left in between. CDR1 SGHTA and CDR2 FQGNSA come from the germline V gene. The CDR3 sequence is CASSLSTQVQETQYF. In nucleotides, the CDR3 is TGTGCCAGCAGCTTATCGACCCAGGTCCAGGAGACCCAGTACTTC.

The V and J genes are TRBV6-2 or TRBV6-3 and TRBJ2-7; 8 bases are a match to TRBD2. With V trimmed by 4 bases and J by 0 bases, 5 bases remained unmatched. This CDR3 comprises 15 residues. Germline V gene lookup returns CDR1 MNHEY and CDR2 SVGEGT. CDR3 amino acids: CASSSPGTSSYEQYF. DNA of the CDR3: TGTGCCAGCAGTTCCCCCGGGACTAGCTCCTACGAGCAGTACTTC.

The chain links TRBV2 to TRBJ1-6; TRBD1 might be the D (5 bases). V lost 6 bases and J lost 9, with 15 bases in between. Germline-derived CDR1 and CDR2 are SNHLY and FYNNEI. CDR3 length: 14 amino acids. The CDR3 nucleotides read TGTGCCAGCAGACGGAGGGGCGTTGGTTCACCCCTCCACTTT. This encodes CASRRRGVGSPLHF.